This TCR beta chain was identified in a study of blood T cell repertoires in COVID-19. Overall study context: In each case, the material was cDNA or gDNA derived from T cells, B-cell-depleted T cells, or PBMCs.

Some clones are missing from TCRdb's copy, which holds only in-frame ones; the method was immunoSEQ multiplex PCR. The table has fewer than 250,000 clones, roughly 86% seen once. The V end was cut by 6 bases, the J end by 3 bases, with 11 bases between. This CDR3 has 13 residues. Germline CDR1 reads MNHEY; CDR2 reads SVGAGI. Material: peripheral blood. The chain employs TRBV6-5 and TRBJ1-2; the D is unclear. This clonotype was sampled from a woman aged 60-75 years with acute or convalescent COVID-19. The CDR3 DNA reads TGTGCCAGCAGCCCGGGGTACTACTATGGCTACACCTTC. It yields the protein CASSPGYYYGYTF.